The sequence of this T cell receptor beta chain was determined in a study of identical twins. Study-level results: Conclusions rested on cross-sectional statistics rather than following the same donors.

TCRdb re-derived calls from the 5' RACE reads in MiXCR, one entry per CDR3 protein. The sample has fewer than 900,000 distinct CDR3 sequences; approximately 22% are singletons. In the case of this clonotype: Antigen unknown.

This CDR3 region has 16 residues. Germline CDR1 reads SGHKS; CDR2 reads YYEKEE (reference sequence). The J segment lost 5 bases and the V segment lost 4 bases, leaving 8 bases of the junction unmatched. These data were also filed under a second study, of T cells expressing NK-cell markers.

The chain employs TRBV5-5 and TRBJ2-5, with 13 nucleotides matching TRBD2. Input material: PBMCs. The clonotype was recovered from a young woman in good health. CDR3 protein: CASSALAGGSGETQYF. The CDR3 nucleotides read TGTGCCAGCAGCGCACTAGCGGGAGGGTCGGGTGAGACCCAGTACTTC. Filled out from reference TRBV5-5 and TRBJ2-5, the complete variable domain reads DAGVTQSPTHLIKTRGQQVTLRCSPISGHKSVSWYQQVLGQGPQFIFQYYEKEERGRGNFPDRFSARQFPNYSSELNVNALLLGDSALYLCASSALAGGSGETQYFGPGTRLLVL.